The 28 T cell receptor beta chains in this list originate from one sample, sequenced in a study of post-analysis software for immune sequencing data. The antigens of these receptors remain unknown. General study findings and limits: In patients, TRBV5-6, TRBV5-1 and TRBV20-1 belonged to 4 or 5 TRBV segments found more frequently than in controls.

The TCR beta cDNA libraries contained unique molecular identifiers. Via MiXCR, TCRdb re-called the PCR reads, giving one row per CDR3 protein. The data hold 250,000 to 300,000 distinct CDR3 sequences, with 30% to 45% observed a single time. Material for sequencing was blood. Receptors were obtained from a girl between 5 and 17 years old with multiple sclerosis.

This clonotype was seen at least ten times. The CDR3: CASSTPGGPYEQYF. DNA for the CDR3: TGTGCCAGTAGCACTCCAGGGGGACCCTACGAGCAGTACTTC. The chain couples TRBV28 to TRBJ2-7, with 7 nucleotides matching TRBD1. Looked up from germline, CDR1 is MDHEN and CDR2 is SYDVKM. The CDR3 has 14 amino acids. Losses at the gene ends were 9 bases for V and 2 bases for J; bases not matched to a gene: 10.

This sequence joins TRBV12-3 or TRBV12-4 and TRBJ2-4; D gene ambiguous. The CDR3 runs to 13 residues. With 5 bases removed from V and 14 bases from J, the gap between germline ends came to 19 bases. CDR3 in DNA: TGTGCCAGCAGTCCCCTCAGGTCCTCAAGAGAGTACTTC. Protein product: CASSPLRSSREYF.

This chain joins TRBV7-2 and TRBJ2-7; 7 bases are shared with TRBD1. This CDR3 region has 15 residues. Looked up from germline, CDR1 is SGHTA and CDR2 is FQGNSA. The V gene end was trimmed by 5 bases and the J gene end by 3 bases; junction bases not matched to a gene: 10. CDR3 bases: TGTGCCAGCAGCCCCAGACAGGGTTTGGGCTACGAGCAGTACTTC. It encodes CASSPRQGLGYEQYF.

The CDR3 DNA follows: TGCGCCAGCAGCCAGGTGTCGGGTGAAAAACTGTTTTTT. Translated, it gives CASSQVSGEKLFF. This sequence joins TRBV4-1 and TRBJ1-4; unclear D gene. Germline CDR1 reads MGHRA; CDR2 reads YSYEKL. The length of the CDR3 is 13 residues. V was shortened by 3 bases and J by 7 bases, with 9 bases between the two germline ends.

The chain combines TRBV3-1 with TRBJ1-5; D possibly corresponds to TRBD1 (6 bases). V gave up 2 bases and J gave up 13 bases, with 15 bases separating them. This CDR3 is 13 amino acids long. CDR1 LGHDT and CDR2 YNNKEL come from the germline V gene (reference sequence). CDR3 protein: CASSQRSGAQQHF. The DNA of the CDR3 is TGTGCCAGCAGCCAAAGATCGGGGGCCCAACAGCATTTT.

This clonotype was seen more than once but under ten times. A much larger clone differs by one base, so this may be a read error. The V gene is TRBV28, the J gene TRBJ2-3; no clear D. Trimming removed 5 bases from V and 2 bases from J, with 8 bases in between. Germline V lookup: CDR1 MDHEN, CDR2 SYDVKM. This CDR3 is built from 13 residues. The CDR3 region is CASSPGDTDTQYF. CDR3 DNA sequence: TGTGCCAGCAGTCCTGGGGACACAGATACGCAGTATTTT.

This clonotype was seen many times. The CDR3 sequence: CASSSTGTAYEQYF. The CDR3 DNA reads as TGTGCCAGCTCATCAACCGGGACAGCCTACGAGCAGTACTTC. V usage is TRBV28 and J usage is TRBJ2-7, with 7 nucleotides matching TRBD1. CDR1 and CDR2 (germline): MDHEN, SYDVKM. V shed 8 bases, J shed 2 bases, and the junction held 9 bases outside the gene matches. CDR3 length: 14 residues.

This clonotype was observed many times. V usage is TRBV27 and J usage is TRBJ2-1; D is possibly TRBD2 (5 bases). The CDR3 sequence is 10 residues long. The V gene lost 11 bases and the J gene lost 5 bases, with 7 bases spanning the gap. From germline, CDR1 is MNHEY and CDR2 SMNVEV (reference sequence). In nucleotides, the CDR3 is TGTGCCCCGGGGAACAATGAGCAGTTCTTC. This sequence encodes CAPGNNEQFF.

The chain uses TRBV11-2 and TRBJ2-6, with no clear D. The CDR3 loop spans 14 amino acids. The germline gives CDR1 SGHAT, CDR2 FQNNGV. Trimming left V 5 bases short and J 2 bases short, with 7 bases between. The DNA of the CDR3 is TGTGCCAGCAGCGCGCGTGCTGGGGCCAACGTCCTGACTTTC. It specifies CASSARAGANVLTF.

This clonotype was recorded a few times. V and J are TRBV5-1 and TRBJ2-2, with a weak D call TRBD2 (5 bases). The germline V and J ends were trimmed by 4 bases and 7 bases, with 17 bases remaining between them. The CDR3 covers 15 residues. Germline lookup yields CDR1 SGHRS and CDR2 YFSETQ. CDR3 nucleotide sequence: TGCGCCAGCAGCCCGGCAGCGGACCGTGGCGGGGAGCTGTTTTTT. Protein: CASSPAADRGGELFF.

V is TRBV7-2 and J is TRBJ2-7, with 11 bases aligning to TRBD1. The tail of the sequence fits TRBJ2-5 better, so the J call may be wrong. The CDR3 length is 17 residues. CDR1 and CDR2 (germline): SGHTA, FQGNSA. The DNA for the CDR3 is TGTGCCAGCAGCTTATTTGGAGGACAGGGGGCGGGGGAGACCCAGTACTTC. It yields the protein CASSLFGGQGAGETQYF.

This sequence joins TRBV7-2 and TRBJ2-1; 9 nucleotides align to TRBD1. CDR3 length equals 14 residues. CDR1 is SGHTA and CDR2 is FQGNSA in the germline V gene. J was trimmed by 7 bases and V by 5 bases; bases with no gene match: 6. CDR3 sequence reads: CASSLIQGANEQFF. In DNA form, the CDR3 reads TGTGCCAGCAGCCTGATACAGGGGGCAAATGAGCAGTTCTTC.

V is TRBV4-2 and J is TRBJ1-1; D call uncertain. The CDR3 sequence is 14 residues long. The germline V and J ends were trimmed by 0 bases and 1 base, with 6 bases remaining between them. The germline V gene encodes CDR1 LGHNA and CDR2 YNFKEQ. DNA of the CDR3: TGTGCCAGCAGCCAAGAAGACGCGAACACTGAAGCTTTCTTT. Translation gives CASSQEDANTEAFF.

This clonotype was seen ten or more times. The chain carries TRBV5-6 and TRBJ2-7, with D perhaps matching TRBD2 (6 bases). The CDR3 is 13 residues long. CDR1 is SGHDT and CDR2 is YYEEEE in the germline V gene. Between the trimmed V and J ends, which lost 0 bases and 7 bases, there was a span of 11 bases. The CDR3 sequence: CASSLAVAGEQYF. The CDR3 DNA reads as TGTGCCAGCAGCTTGGCGGTGGCGGGGGAGCAGTACTTC.

The sample holds many counts of this clonotype. The chain uses TRBV11-2 and TRBJ2-7, with 8 bases identical to TRBD1. V lost 3 bases, J lost 2 bases, and 3 bases stayed unmatched. This CDR3 is 14 amino acids long. CDR1 and CDR2 (germline): SGHAT, FQNNGV. The CDR3 region has the DNA TGTGCCAGCAGCTTCGGGACAGGAGCCTACGAGCAGTACTTC. Encoded protein: CASSFGTGAYEQYF.

This chain connects TRBV5-1 to TRBJ2-3; perhaps TRBD1 as D (5 bases). Trimming took 1 base from V and 4 from J, leaving 13 bases between them. The CDR3 totals 15 residues. Germline V CDR1 and CDR2: SGHRS, YFSETQ. CDR3 DNA: TGCGCCAGCAGCTTGTTGGGGCTCTCCTCAGATACGCAGTATTTT. Its protein product is CASSLLGLSSDTQYF.

The DNA of the CDR3 is TGTGCCAGCAGCCCCGGCCACGAGCAGTACTTC. This translates into CASSPGHEQYF. V usage is TRBV7-6 and J usage is TRBJ2-5; D not resolved. Near its end, the DNA agrees better with TRBJ2-7, so the J call may be wrong. The V gene's germline CDR1 is SGHVS and CDR2 FNYEAQ. This CDR3 has 11 amino acids.

The chain carries TRBV12-3 or TRBV12-4 and TRBJ2-5; no clear D gene. V was pared by 6 bases and J by 11 bases, with 16 bases between. The CDR3 runs to 12 residues. The CDR3 DNA follows: TGTGCCAGCAGCTCCGTCCAATATGAGCAGTACTTC. Translated: CASSSVQYEQYF.

V gene TRBV6-2 or TRBV6-3 combines with J gene TRBJ1-1; D may be TRBD1 (5 bases). In germline, CDR1 is MNHEY, CDR2 SVGEGT. The V end lost 1 base, the J end lost 1 base, and 13 bases lay between the germline ends. The CDR3 consists of 16 residues. The CDR3 sequence: CASSYLQGFTNTEAFF. In nucleotides, the CDR3 is TGTGCCAGCAGTTACTTGCAGGGTTTTACGAACACTGAAGCTTTCTTT.

This clonotype occurred many times. The rearrangement joins TRBV3-1 to TRBJ2-5, with 8 bases matching TRBD2. Looked up from germline, CDR1 is LGHDT and CDR2 is YNNKEL (reference sequence). With V trimmed by 0 bases and J by 3 bases, 12 bases remained unmatched. This CDR3 is built from 18 residues. CDR3 in amino acids: CASSQDLGGVRPKETQYF. In DNA, the CDR3 is TGTGCCAGCAGCCAAGATCTCGGGGGGGTACGTCCGAAAGAGACCCAGTACTTC.

CDR3 residues: CASSRGGYGEKLFF. CDR3 bases: TGTGCCAGCAGCCGAGGGGGATACGGGGAAAAACTGTTTTTT. V gene TRBV14 combines with J gene TRBJ1-4; a weak D match, TRBD1 (6 bases). The germline V and J ends were trimmed by 4 bases and 8 bases, with 14 bases remaining between them. CDR1 SGHDN and CDR2 FVKESK come from the germline V gene. The CDR3 covers 14 residues.

This clonotype occurred many times. The J gene is TRBJ2-4, the V gene TRBV28, with TRBD1 identical over 8 bases. With V trimmed by 5 bases and J by 0 bases, 3 bases remained unmatched. The CDR3 runs to 15 residues. From germline, CDR1 is MDHEN and CDR2 SYDVKM. The CDR3 region has the DNA TGTGCCAGCAGTGCTCAGGGGGCAGCCAAAAACATTCAGTACTTC. It is translated as CASSAQGAAKNIQYF.

This clonotype was found many times. J is TRBJ2-1 and V is TRBV4-2; D is ambiguous. CDR3 length: 15 residues. V was clipped by 1 base and J by 1 base, with 8 bases between them. Germline V gives CDR1 LGHNA, CDR2 YNFKEQ. In nucleotides, the CDR3 is TGTGCCAGCAGCCAAGGAACCCAGTCCTACAATGAGCAGTTCTTC. Residues: CASSQGTQSYNEQFF.

This sequence joins TRBV20-1 and TRBJ1-1, with TRBD1 as a possible D gene (5 bases). Trimming took off 0 bases at V and 0 bases at J, with 17 bases between the two ends. CDR3 length: 17 residues. Germline V gene lookup returns CDR1 DFQATT and CDR2 SNEGSKA (reference sequence). The CDR3 protein is CSARDLRQTLLNTEAFF. CDR3 bases: TGCAGTGCTAGAGACCTTAGACAGACCCTTTTGAACACTGAAGCTTTCTTT.

This clonotype has at least ten counts. The rearrangement joins TRBV10-3 to TRBJ2-1; a weak D match, TRBD2 (6 bases). This CDR3 has 17 amino acids. With 5 bases removed from V and 3 bases from J, the gap between germline ends came to 20 bases. Germline values: CDR1 ENHRY, CDR2 SYGVKD. This CDR3 is CAISNLNGTPLYNEQFF. Here the CDR3 DNA reads TGTGCCATCAGTAACCTGAACGGGACTCCCCTCTACAATGAGCAGTTCTTC.

V gene TRBV12-3 or TRBV12-4 combines with J gene TRBJ2-7; unclear D gene. The germline V and J ends were trimmed by 0 bases and 4 bases, with 10 bases remaining between them. CDR3 size: 14 residues. CDR3 nucleotide sequence: TGTGCCAGCAGTTTAGCGTATCCCAAATACGAGCAGTACTTC. Translated: CASSLAYPKYEQYF.

This clonotype occurred many times. V and J are TRBV12-3 or TRBV12-4 and TRBJ2-1; D gene uncertain. The CDR3 spans 12 residues. Between the trimmed V and J ends, which lost 7 bases and 10 bases, there was a span of 14 bases. CDR3 DNA sequence: TGTGCCAGCAACCTAATGGGCAGGGAGCAGTTCTTC. Translating it yields CASNLMGREQFF.

This clonotype was seen a handful of times. A clone one base away is much larger, so this may be a read error. V and J are TRBV27 and TRBJ2-1; D gene unclear. CDR3 length: 15 residues. Trimming cost V 5 bases and J 5 bases, with 16 bases left between them. The germline V gene has CDR1 MNHEY and CDR2 SMNVEV (reference sequence). This CDR3 is CASSPTSLAHNEQFF. CDR3 DNA: TGTGCCAGCAGTCCCACGTCGCTGGCTCACAATGAGCAGTTCTTC.